A single sample is the source of the 18 T cell receptor beta chains below, sequenced in a study of PD-1 blockade in mismatch repair-deficient tumors. Sequenced by immunoSEQ multiplex PCR; TCRdb stores in-frame clones only, minus some. This table holds tens of thousands of clones, approximately 81% found once. The input for sequencing was peripheral blood, taken 12 weeks after starting pembrolizumab. The receptor set was obtained from an adult with mismatch repair-deficient cancer.

The chain uses TRBV6-4 and TRBJ1-1; D is undetermined. CDR1 and CDR2 (germline): MRHNA, SNTAGT. The CDR3 has 13 residues. Trimming shortened V by 6 bases and J by 3 bases, and 11 bases separated the two germline ends. The CDR3 sequence is CASRESRDTEAFF. The CDR3 nucleotides read TGTGCCAGCAGGGAATCTCGGGACACTGAAGCTTTCTTT.

The J gene is TRBJ2-7, the V gene TRBV5-4; D is possibly TRBD1 or TRBD2 (5 bases each). Germline V gives CDR1 SGHNT, CDR2 YYREEE (reference sequence). The CDR3 runs 14 residues. The V end lost 4 bases, the J end lost 2 bases, and 13 bases lay between the germline ends. The CDR3 region has the DNA TGTGCCAGCAGCGTAGGGGACGGTCCCTACGAGCAGTACTTC. Protein: CASSVGDGPYEQYF.

The rearrangement joins TRBV9 to TRBJ1-1, with 7 bases identical to TRBD1. V dropped 2 bases and J dropped 4; count of bases not matched to a gene: 2. Germline loops: CDR1 SGDLS, CDR2 YYNGEE. The CDR3 consists of 13 residues. CDR3 in DNA: TGTGCCAGCAGCGTTGACAGGGCCACTGAAGCTTTCTTT. Translated: CASSVDRATEAFF.

This clone was seen many times. This chain uses TRBV7-9 with TRBJ1-2, with TRBD1 matching over 8 bases. J lost 3 bases, V lost 1 base, and 1 base had no gene match. The CDR3 has 14 amino acids. CDR1 is SEHNR, CDR2 FQNEAQ, per germline (reference sequence). The CDR3 bases are TGTGCCAGCAGCTTAGACAGGGGGTACTATGGCTACACCTTC. Its translation is CASSLDRGYYGYTF. Supplemented by reference TRBV7-9 and TRBJ1-2, the full variable domain reads DTGVSQNPRHKITKRGQNVTFRCDPISEHNRLYWYRQTLGQGPEFLTYFQNEAQLEKSRLLSDRFSAERPKGSFSTLEIQRTEQGDSAMYLCASSLDRGYYGYTFGSGTRLTVV.

The J gene is TRBJ2-2, the V gene TRBV27; no firm D call. Germline assignment: CDR1 MNHEY and CDR2 SMNVEV (reference sequence). The CDR3 is 19 amino acids. Trimming pared 3 bases from V and 4 bases from J, leaving 24 bases between. Here the CDR3 DNA reads TGTGCCAGCAGTTTCCTCACGTCCCTAGGAGCCTTCGGCACCGGGGAGCTGTTTTTT. Translating it yields CASSFLTSLGAFGTGELFF.

The count of this clone is one. The chain joins TRBV25-1 to TRBJ2-1; TRBD2 aligns across 8 bases. V shed 6 bases and J 1 base; nucleotides not matched to a gene: 2. Germline-derived CDR1 and CDR2 are MGHDK and SYGVNS. The CDR3 runs to 14 residues. CDR3 sequence: CASRASGSYNEQFF. The CDR3 bases are TGTGCCAGCAGAGCTAGCGGGTCCTACAATGAGCAGTTCTTC. Filled out from reference TRBV25-1 and TRBJ2-1, the complete variable domain reads EADIYQTPRYLVIGTGKKITLECSQTMGHDKMYWYQQDPGMELHLIHYSYGVNSTEKGDLSSESTVSRIRTEHFPLTLESARPSHTSQYLCASRASGSYNEQFFGPGTRLTVL.

This clone was recorded only once. This rearrangement joins TRBV5-4 to TRBJ1-2; 7 nucleotides agree with TRBD1. Germline V CDR1 and CDR2: SGHNT, YYREEE (reference sequence). V shed 5 bases, J shed 8 bases, and the junction held 18 bases outside the gene matches. This CDR3 has 16 residues. The DNA for the CDR3 is TGTGCCAGCAGACCCGACAGGGACTTTTCGGGGAAAGGCTACACCTTC. Translated, it gives CASRPDRDFSGKGYTF.

The V call is TRBV15, the J call TRBJ2-4; TRBD2 might be the D (6 bases). V lost 0 bases, J lost 8 bases, and 14 bases lay in between. CDR1 LNHNV and CDR2 YYDKDF come from the germline V gene (reference sequence). The CDR3 sequence is 15 residues long. The CDR3, as DNA: TGTGCCACCAGCAGAGATAGGAGGGAGCGAGACATTCAGTACTTC. Its translation is CATSRDRRERDIQYF.

The rearrangement joins TRBV27 to TRBJ2-7, with D tentatively TRBD2 (5 bases). Germline V lookup: CDR1 MNHEY, CDR2 SMNVEV (reference sequence). CDR3 size: 12 residues. V was trimmed by 4 bases and J by 6 bases, leaving 10 bases between them. The CDR3 DNA is TGTGCCAGCAGTTCGGTCGGAGGCGAGCAGTACTTC. Translation: CASSSVGGEQYF.

The chain couples TRBV2 to TRBJ2-7; D is ambiguous. This CDR3 comprises 11 residues. Per germline, CDR1 SNHLY and CDR2 FYNNEI. V was pared by 4 bases and J by 9 bases, with 10 bases between. The DNA of the CDR3 is TGTGCCAGCAGTGTCAGGTCGGGGCAGTACTTC. The encoded protein is CASSVRSGQYF.

CDR3 residues: CASSLGGSYNEQFF. The DNA for the CDR3 is TGTGCCAGCAGCTTAGGGGGCTCCTACAATGAGCAGTTCTTC. V and J are TRBV11-3 and TRBJ2-1; D gene unclear. CDR1 and CDR2 from the germline V gene are SGHNT and YENEEA. Trimming left V 1 base short and J 0 bases short, with 4 bases between. The CDR3 loop spans 14 amino acids.

The chain carries TRBV14 and TRBJ2-1; 8 nucleotides agree with TRBD2. Germline values: CDR1 SGHDN, CDR2 FVKESK. The CDR3 contains 16 residues. The V gene end was trimmed by 1 base and the J gene end by 0 bases; junction bases not matched to a gene: 2. CDR3 DNA: TGTGCCAGCAGCCAAGTAGCGGGGAGCTCCTACAATGAGCAGTTCTTC. This translates into CASSQVAGSSYNEQFF.

This clone was observed at least ten times. The V call is TRBV30, the J call TRBJ1-1; no firm D call. The CDR3 extends over 14 amino acids. Germline CDR1 and CDR2: GTSNPN and SVGIG (reference sequence). With 5 bases removed from V and 5 bases from J, the gap between germline ends came to 18 bases. CDR3 protein: CAWGRSTRGTEAFF. CDR3 bases: TGTGCCTGGGGCCGATCGACGAGAGGGACTGAAGCTTTCTTT.

The chain has TRBV6-5 and TRBJ2-5; the D gene is possibly TRBD2 (7 bases). Germline lookup yields CDR1 MNHEY and CDR2 SVGAGI. The ends were cut back, 0 bases at V and 4 bases at J, with 15 bases in the middle. The CDR3 is 16 amino acids. CDR3 sequence: CASSYSRGQLSETQYF. The CDR3, as DNA: TGTGCCAGCAGTTACTCGCGGGGGCAGCTTTCAGAGACCCAGTACTTC.

The chain employs TRBV18 and TRBJ2-7; no clear D gene. Germline-derived CDR1 and CDR2 are KGHSH and LQKENI. V shed 4 bases and J shed 2 bases, with 18 bases lying between them. The CDR3 consists of 16 residues. CDR3 residues: CASSLSLGSRPYEQYF. In DNA, the CDR3 is TGTGCCAGCTCACTCTCTTTGGGGTCACGCCCCTACGAGCAGTACTTC.

CDR3 loop: CASSARVTSTMETQYF. The CDR3 DNA sequence: TGTGCCAGCAGCGCGCGGGTGACTAGCACCATGGAGACCCAGTACTTC. J is TRBJ2-5 and V is TRBV9; 7 bases are a match to TRBD2. Looked up from germline, CDR1 is SGDLS and CDR2 is YYNGEE. This CDR3 contains 16 residues. After removal of 3 bases from V and 5 bases from J, the junction contained 13 bases not matched to a gene.

In this sample, this clone turned up a few times. This chain links TRBV4-1 with TRBJ1-2; TRBD1 is a possible D gene (6 bases). Germline V gives CDR1 MGHRA, CDR2 YSYEKL. Trimming took 1 base from V and 4 from J, leaving 16 bases between them. The CDR3 consists of 16 residues. The CDR3 protein is CASSQGGSTGTYGYTF. Written as DNA, the CDR3 is TGCGCCAGCAGCCAAGGAGGAAGTACAGGGACCTATGGCTACACCTTC.

This rearrangement joins TRBV5-1 to TRBJ2-1; 9 bases line up with TRBD1. J was trimmed by 10 bases and V by 2 bases; bases with no gene match: 10. The germline V gene encodes CDR1 SGHRS and CDR2 YFSETQ. CDR3 size: 15 residues. The CDR3 is CASSLRGTGFDEQFF. DNA of the CDR3: TGCGCCAGCAGCTTAAGGGGGACAGGGTTTGACGAGCAGTTCTTC.